The clone carrying this T cell receptor (beta chain) was observed a handful of times. TCRdb passed the RT-PCR reads through MiXCR, listing each CDR3 protein once. The table has over 150,000 distinct CDR3 sequences, over 8.5% seen once. This entry is derived from a study of response to subunit inactivated influenza vaccine. Germline CDR1 is DFQATT and CDR2 is SNEGSKA (reference sequence). V gave up 3 bases and J gave up 3 bases, with 15 bases separating them. The CDR3 covers 14 residues. The chain carries TRBV20-1 and TRBJ2-7; perhaps TRBD2 as D (6 bases). The material sequenced was CD8+ T cells sorted from PBMCs, taken less than 25 months after vaccination. This receptor was taken from a man between 50 and 69 years old who received an inactivated influenza vaccine. CDR3 region: CSASEVAVDYEQYF. DNA of the CDR3: TGCAGTGCTAGCGAGGTAGCGGTTGACTACGAGCAGTACTTC.